The 23 T cell receptor beta chains given below trace back to one sample, sequenced in a study of blood T cell repertoires in COVID-19. Clones were sequenced by immunoSEQ multiplex PCR, and TCRdb holds only the in-frame ones, with some missing. The table shows approximately 250,000 clones, with around 86% occurring only once. The sample taken for sequencing was peripheral blood. These receptors originate from a woman aged 55-75 years with COVID-19, enrolled during active disease.

This chain joins TRBV24-1 and TRBJ1-5; TRBD1 agrees at 8 bases. Germline V gene sequence: CDR1 KGHDR, CDR2 SFDVKD. The J segment lost 5 bases and the V segment lost 7 bases, leaving 15 bases of the junction unmatched. The CDR3 has 17 amino acids. The DNA for the CDR3 is TGTGCCACCAGCCCTTCCCCCACAGGGGGGGTTTATCAGCCCCAGCATTTT. This gives the protein CATSPSPTGGVYQPQHF.

This clone has ten or more counts. This chain joins TRBV28 and TRBJ2-7, with 10 bases that match TRBD2. Germline V CDR1 and CDR2: MDHEN, SYDVKM. The CDR3 runs 13 residues. Trimming cost V 6 bases and J 5 bases; bases outside gene matches: 4. For the CDR3, the DNA is TGTGCCAGCAGAACTAGCGGGATCCACGAGCAGTACTTC. This encodes CASRTSGIHEQYF.

This chain links TRBV20-1 with TRBJ2-1; TRBD2 aligns across 10 bases. V shed 3 bases, J shed 6 bases, and the junction held 11 bases outside the gene matches. The CDR3 runs to 16 residues. Looked up from germline, CDR1 is DFQATT and CDR2 is SNEGSKA (reference sequence). This chain's CDR3 is CSASERRLAGFNEQFF. The DNA of the CDR3 is TGCAGTGCTAGTGAGAGAAGACTAGCGGGTTTCAATGAGCAGTTCTTC.

This chain uses TRBV9 with TRBJ1-3, with D maybe TRBD1 (6 bases). Germline V gene data show CDR1 as SGDLS and CDR2 as YYNGEE. This CDR3 spans 14 amino acids. Trimming stripped 3 bases from V and 2 bases from J, with 9 bases between. The DNA of the CDR3 is TGTGCCAGCAGCGCGCAGGGGCCTGGAAACACCATATATTTT. It translates to CASSAQGPGNTIYF.

The chain joins TRBV10-2 to TRBJ1-1; D unclear. This CDR3 comprises 13 residues. Trimming took off 6 bases at V and 1 base at J, with 9 bases between the two ends. CDR1 and CDR2 (germline): WSHSY, SAAADI. CDR3 coding DNA: TGCGCCAGCAGGATGAGGGCGAACACTGAAGCTTTCTTT. Its translation: CASRMRANTEAFF.

The J gene is TRBJ2-3, the V gene TRBV7-2; TRBD2 agrees at 7 bases. The CDR3 is 15 amino acids. With V trimmed by 6 bases and J by 0 bases, 6 bases remained unmatched. Germline V gene sequence: CDR1 SGHTA, CDR2 FQGNSA. CDR3 amino acids: CASRLSGASTDTQYF. CDR3 nucleotide sequence: TGTGCCAGCAGACTAAGCGGGGCTAGCACAGATACGCAGTATTTT.

The chain employs TRBV3-1 (or the pseudogene TRBV3-2) and TRBJ2-2, with a tentative D call TRBD1 (6 bases). The CDR3 is made up of 16 amino acids. The V end was cut by 1 base, the J end by 5 bases, with 14 bases between. Germline CDR1 LGHDT, CDR2 YNNKEL (reference sequence). Written as DNA, the CDR3 is TGTGCCAGCAGCCAAGCAGGGGCAGGGCCTACCGGGGAGCTGTTTTTT. It specifies CASSQAGAGPTGELFF.

The rearrangement joins TRBV2 to TRBJ1-1; a weak D match, TRBD1 (5 bases). V lost 7 bases to trimming and J lost 2 bases, with 8 bases between them. Germline V CDR1 and CDR2: SNHLY, FYNNEI. The CDR3 contains 12 residues. The CDR3, as DNA: TGTGCCAGCATCGGGGGAAACACTGAAGCTTTCTTT. Translation: CASIGGNTEAFF.

The chain links TRBV4-1 to TRBJ1-1, with a weak D call TRBD1 (5 bases). The CDR3 runs 17 residues. Germline-derived CDR1 and CDR2 are MGHRA and YSYEKL. Trimming pared 0 bases from V and 4 bases from J, leaving 18 bases between. The CDR3, as DNA: TGCGCCAGCAGCCAAGAGGGGGGGTCCAGGCGGGGCACTGAAGCTTTCTTT. This gives the protein CASSQEGGSRRGTEAFF.

The chain combines TRBV6-6 with TRBJ2-7; perhaps TRBD2 as D (6 bases). There are 13 residues in the CDR3. Germline values: CDR1 MNHNY, CDR2 SVGAGI (reference sequence). Trimming pared 5 bases from V and 9 bases from J, leaving 17 bases between. The CDR3 spells CASSQLEGSGQYF. Here the CDR3 DNA reads TGTGCCAGCAGTCAACTCGAGGGTAGCGGGCAGTACTTC.

The J gene is TRBJ2-3, the V gene TRBV4-1, with 7 bases that match TRBD2. The CDR3 spans 19 residues. J lost 4 bases, V lost 1 base, and 17 bases had no gene match. Germline assignment: CDR1 MGHRA and CDR2 YSYEKL. The CDR3 DNA reads TGCGCCAGCAGCCAAGGAGGATTGGTCGCTAGCGGCCCCGCAGATACGCAGTATTTT. Translating it yields CASSQGGLVASGPADTQYF.

V is TRBV7-2 and J is TRBJ2-1, with 10 bases aligning to TRBD2. The trim removed 5 bases at V and 1 base at J, leaving 5 bases unmatched. Germline CDR1 reads SGHTA; CDR2 reads FQGNSA. The CDR3 spans 16 residues. CDR3 residues: CASSPWTSGSYNEQFF. The CDR3 bases are TGTGCCAGCAGCCCGTGGACTAGCGGATCCTACAATGAGCAGTTCTTC.

The V call is TRBV6-5, the J call TRBJ2-7; TRBD1 agrees at 9 bases. Losses at the gene ends were 6 bases for V and 2 bases for J; bases not matched to a gene: 5. The CDR3 totals 14 residues. The V gene's germline CDR1 is MNHEY and CDR2 SVGAGI. The CDR3 sequence: CASRGTGRAYEQYF. As DNA, the CDR3 is TGTGCCAGCAGGGGGACAGGGCGAGCCTACGAGCAGTACTTC.

This chain uses TRBV15 with TRBJ1-6; TRBD1 matches at 7 bases. The CDR3 runs 15 residues. Trimming cost V 5 bases and J 6 bases; bases outside gene matches: 7. CDR1 and CDR2 from the germline V gene are LNHNV and YYDKDF (reference sequence). CDR3 sequence reads: CATSSPDRSNSPLHF. The CDR3 bases are TGTGCCACCAGCTCTCCGGACAGGTCTAATTCACCCCTCCACTTT.

The table lists this clone with a few counts. The chain joins TRBV12-3 or TRBV12-4 to TRBJ2-5; 7 bases map to TRBD1. V trimming: 4 bases; J trimming: 1 base; junction bases outside the gene matches: 0. CDR3 size: 13 residues. For the CDR3, the DNA is TGTGCCAGCAGTTGGGACAGCCAAGAGACCCAGTACTTC. Translated, it gives CASSWDSQETQYF.

This clone is a singleton in its sample. This chain links TRBV6-5 with TRBJ2-7; 9 nucleotides match TRBD1. Germline lookup yields CDR1 MNHEY and CDR2 SVGAGI. Trimming took 5 bases from V and 5 from J; bases not matched to a gene: 7. The CDR3 consists of 14 residues. In DNA form, the CDR3 reads TGTGCCAGCAGTCCCGGGACAGGGTCCCACGAGCAGTACTTC. Its protein is CASSPGTGSHEQYF.

The V gene is TRBV20-1, the J gene TRBJ1-5; D remains ambiguous. Germline values: CDR1 DFQATT, CDR2 SNEGSKA (reference sequence). The CDR3 runs to 9 residues. Trimming left V 7 bases short and J 9 bases short, with 7 bases between. The CDR3, as DNA: TGCAGTGGTACCGGGCCCCAGCATTTT. Amino acid sequence: CSGTGPQHF.

The gene calls are TRBV6-1 and TRBJ1-1, with TRBD1 matching over 9 bases. This CDR3 spans 14 amino acids. V shed 1 base, J shed 11 bases, and the junction held 8 bases outside the gene matches. Germline lookup yields CDR1 MNHNS and CDR2 SASEGT. For the CDR3, the DNA is TGTGCCAGCAGTGAAGGGCTCGGGACAGGGATCGCTTTCTTT. Translation: CASSEGLGTGIAFF.

This clone was picked up one time. The V and J genes are TRBV5-6 and TRBJ2-7, with 8 positions matching TRBD2. Germline CDR1 SGHDT, CDR2 YYEEEE. CDR3 length: 15 amino acids. The junction had 7 bases not matched to a gene; V was cut back by 1 base and J by 4 bases. For the CDR3, the DNA is TGTGCCAGCAGCTTGACGGCTAGCGGGTCTTACGAGCAGTACTTC. Amino acids: CASSLTASGSYEQYF. The whole variable domain, filled in from reference TRBV5-6 and TRBJ2-7, reads DAGVTQSPTHLIKTRGQQVTLRCSPKSGHDTVSWYQQALGQGPQFIFQYYEEEERQRGNFPDRFSGHQFPNYSSELNVNALLLGDSALYLCASSLTASGSYEQYFGPGTRLTVT.

This clone was seen a single time. This chain connects TRBV19 to TRBJ1-2; 7 bases agree with TRBD1. Germline CDR1 is LNHDA and CDR2 is SQIVND (reference sequence). CDR3 length: 15 residues. J lost 8 bases, V lost 5 bases, and 14 bases had no gene match. CDR3 sequence (DNA): TGTGCCAGTAGTCAACCCAGACAGGGAACCGTCGGCTACACCTTC. This gives the protein CASSQPRQGTVGYTF.

The rearrangement uses TRBV28 and TRBJ1-2; a weak D match, TRBD1 (5 bases). Deletions cut 8 bases from V and 7 bases from J, with 11 bases between. The CDR3 covers 11 residues. The germline V gene encodes CDR1 MDHEN and CDR2 SYDVKM. The DNA of the CDR3 is TGTGCCAGCCAGACAGTAACTGGCTACACCTTC. Translated, it gives CASQTVTGYTF.

The chain combines TRBV5-4 with TRBJ1-6, with D hard to call. The ends were cut back, 4 bases at V and 9 bases at J, with 17 bases in the middle. The CDR3 consists of 15 residues. Per germline, CDR1 SGHNT and CDR2 YYREEE (reference sequence). CDR3 nucleotide sequence: TGTGCCAGCAGCAATGAAGTCGGCCGCGGTTCACCCCTCCACTTT. Translation gives CASSNEVGRGSPLHF.

This rearrangement joins TRBV3-1 (or the pseudogene TRBV3-2) to TRBJ2-7; 7 bases align to TRBD2. Germline assignment: CDR1 LGHDT and CDR2 YNNKEL (reference sequence). The CDR3 length is 14 residues. The junction had 9 bases not matched to a gene; V was cut back by 0 bases and J by 10 bases. CDR3 bases: TGTGCCAGCAGCCAAGAATGGGGCGGGAGAGACCAGTACTTC. Its translation: CASSQEWGGRDQYF.